This TCR beta chain was identified in a study of cytomegalovirus exposure and HLA in healthy donors. PCR used 60 Vbeta primers and 13 Jbeta primers. Assay: immunoSEQ multiplex PCR; the TCRdb copy retains only in-frame clones and omits some. The profile shows around 150,000 clones, nearly 80% of them singletons. Sequencing used PBMCs. This receptor was obtained from a man aged 18 to 30 in good health and CMV-seropositive.

The CDR3 coding sequence is TGTGCCAGCCGTGGGTCCGGGGAAAAACTGTTTTTT. As protein: CASRGSGEKLFF. The V call is TRBV19, the J call TRBJ1-4; no reliable D call. V dropped 9 bases and J dropped 8 bases, with 13 bases sitting between them. The CDR3 length is 12 residues. CDR1 LNHDA and CDR2 SQIVND come from the germline V gene (reference sequence).